A single sample gave rise to the 30 T cell receptor beta chains below, sequenced in a study of cytomegalovirus exposure and HLA in healthy donors (dated by TCRdb to between 2016 and 2019). The method behind the library was the immunoSEQ multiplex PCR assay. For the multiplex PCR, a mixture combining 60 forward primers for TCR Vbeta segments and 13 reverse primers for TCR Jbeta segments was used. TCRdb holds this immuneACCESS table with in-frame rearrangements only. Some clones are missing; in checked studies, unresolved V genes explain under half, and the rest has no known cause. Here the sample has approximately 130,000 clones; around 77% occur a single time. The ten largest clones represent approximately 1.2% of the sample. Material for sequencing was PBMCs. The receptors derive from a man aged 45-65 years in good health and CMV-seronegative.

In DNA form, the CDR3 reads TGTGCCAGCAGCTTAGGCAATGGGCGGGATACTTACGAGCAGTACTTC. Its protein is CASSLGNGRDTYEQYF. The chain carries TRBV7-6 and TRBJ2-7, with D possibly being TRBD2 (6 bases). V dropped 1 base and J dropped 4 bases, with 17 bases sitting between them. The CDR3 extends over 16 amino acids. Germline loops: CDR1 SGHVS, CDR2 FNYEAQ.

The chain combines TRBV27 with TRBJ1-2; D is possibly TRBD1 (6 bases). There are 13 residues in the CDR3. The ends were cut back, 5 bases at V and 8 bases at J, with 15 bases in the middle. The germline gives CDR1 MNHEY, CDR2 SMNVEV (reference sequence). The CDR3 DNA sequence: TGTGCCAGCAGTCCCTCCAACAGGGAAGGCTACACCTTC. Translation: CASSPSNREGYTF.

The rearrangement joins TRBV7-2 to TRBJ1-1, with a possible D match to TRBD1 (5 bases). The CDR3 has 16 amino acids. The V gene lost 0 bases and the J gene lost 1 base, with 12 bases spanning the gap. Germline CDR1 reads SGHTA; CDR2 reads FQGNSA. The CDR3 coding sequence is TGTGCCAGCAGCTTAGCCCCACAGGTGTCGAACACTGAAGCTTTCTTT. This sequence encodes CASSLAPQVSNTEAFF. The full variable domain, its missing parts supplied by reference TRBV7-2 and TRBJ1-1, is GAGVSQSPSNKVTEKGKDVELRCDPISGHTALYWYRQSLGQGLEFLIYFQGNSAPDKSGLPSDRFSAERTGGSVSTLTIQRTQQEDSAVYLCASSLAPQVSNTEAFFGQGTRLTVV.

This chain connects TRBV7-2 to TRBJ2-1; D is undetermined. V was pared by 4 bases and J by 6 bases, with 4 bases between. CDR1 and CDR2 (germline): SGHTA, FQGNSA. The CDR3 runs to 11 residues. The CDR3 here is CASSSSNEQFF. DNA for the CDR3: TGTGCCAGCAGCTCGTCCAATGAGCAGTTCTTC.

The gene calls are TRBV5-1 and TRBJ2-2, with 9 positions matching TRBD2. There are 17 residues in the CDR3. CDR1 and CDR2 from the germline V gene are SGHRS and YFSETQ. J gave up 0 bases and V 4 bases, and 7 bases lay outside the gene matches. The CDR3 region is CASSTGLAPPNTGELFF. The CDR3 coding sequence is TGCGCCAGCAGCACGGGACTAGCCCCTCCGAACACCGGGGAGCTGTTTTTT.

J is TRBJ1-5 and V is TRBV6-1; 12 positions agree with TRBD1. V lost 5 bases and J lost 6; bases outside the gene matches: 5. This CDR3 contains 15 residues. Germline lookup yields CDR1 MNHNS and CDR2 SASEGT. The CDR3 protein is CASSPGQGAFQPQHF. The CDR3 DNA sequence: TGTGCCAGCAGTCCGGGACAGGGGGCATTTCAGCCCCAGCATTTT.

The chain employs TRBV28 and TRBJ2-2; possibly TRBD1 for D (5 bases). The CDR3 length is 15 residues. Looked up from germline, CDR1 is MDHEN and CDR2 is SYDVKM. Trimming left V 4 bases short and J 0 bases short, with 9 bases between. The CDR3 coding sequence is TGTGCCAGCAGTTCCGGACAACCGAACACCGGGGAGCTGTTTTTT. Amino acids: CASSSGQPNTGELFF.

J is TRBJ2-4 and V is TRBV6-1; a weak D match, TRBD2 (7 bases). Germline values: CDR1 MNHNS, CDR2 SASEGT. Trimming stripped 2 bases from V and 9 bases from J, with 14 bases between. CDR3 length: 14 residues. The CDR3 reads CASSERGGSSIQYF. The DNA of the CDR3 is TGTGCCAGCAGTGAAAGGGGGGGGTCTAGCATTCAGTACTTC.

This chain links TRBV29-1 with TRBJ2-3, with D perhaps matching TRBD1 (6 bases). Germline lookup yields CDR1 SQVTM and CDR2 ANQGSEA. With 5 bases removed from V and 0 bases from J, the gap between germline ends came to 9 bases. The CDR3 consists of 13 residues. This CDR3 is CSVTGISTDTQYF. The CDR3 DNA reads TGCAGCGTTACAGGGATAAGCACAGATACGCAGTATTTT.

This chain uses TRBV28 with TRBJ1-5; D uncertain. Germline V lookup: CDR1 MDHEN, CDR2 SYDVKM. CDR3 length: 10 amino acids. V shed 5 bases and J shed 8 bases, with 4 bases lying between them. The CDR3 sequence: CASSREPQHF. The DNA for the CDR3 is TGTGCCAGCAGTCGTGAGCCCCAGCATTTT.

This clone showed up just a few times. The chain links TRBV9 to TRBJ2-1; 8 bases agree with TRBD2. CDR3 length: 13 amino acids. The trim removed 3 bases at V and 10 bases at J, leaving 6 bases unmatched. The germline V gene has CDR1 SGDLS and CDR2 YYNGEE. CDR3 in amino acids: CASSGAGGKEQFF. The CDR3 DNA reads TGTGCCAGCAGCGGGGCGGGGGGAAAGGAGCAGTTCTTC. Full variable domain (rest looked up from reference TRBV9 and TRBJ2-1): DSGVTQTPKHLITATGQRVTLRCSPRSGDLSVYWYQQSLDQGLQFLIQYYNGEERAKGNILERFSAQQFPDLHSELNLSSLELGDSALYFCASSGAGGKEQFFGPGTRLTVL.

The rearrangement links TRBV9 to TRBJ1-1, with D maybe TRBD1 (5 bases). Trimming removed 2 bases at V and 1 base at J, with 12 bases between. The CDR3 is made up of 15 amino acids. Germline V gives CDR1 SGDLS, CDR2 YYNGEE. CDR3 coding DNA: TGTGCCAGCAGCGTGTGGGAAAGGGGGAACACTGAAGCTTTCTTT. It codes for CASSVWERGNTEAFF.

The chain joins TRBV28 to TRBJ2-5, with a weak D call TRBD2 (5 bases). Germline lookup yields CDR1 MDHEN and CDR2 SYDVKM. The length of the CDR3 is 13 residues. V was shortened by 7 bases and J by 1 base, with 10 bases between the two germline ends. DNA for the CDR3: TGTGCCAGCACGCGAGGAGGCCAAGAGACCCAGTACTTC. Translation: CASTRGGQETQYF.

The chain combines TRBV25-1 with TRBJ2-7, with D possibly TRBD2 on 6 matching bases. V was pared by 0 bases and J by 2 bases, with 17 bases between. Germline CDR1 reads MGHDK; CDR2 reads SYGVNS. The CDR3 extends over 17 amino acids. The chain's CDR3 is CASSEYAPGLAPYEQYF. CDR3 coding DNA: TGTGCCAGCAGTGAATATGCCCCTGGGCTAGCGCCCTACGAGCAGTACTTC.

The rearrangement uses TRBV19 and TRBJ2-7; D may be TRBD2 (6 bases). The ends were cut back, 6 bases at V and 7 bases at J, with 16 bases in the middle. The CDR3 spans 13 residues. Germline lookup yields CDR1 LNHDA and CDR2 SQIVND (reference sequence). This CDR3 is CASSRGLGREQYF. As DNA, the CDR3 is TGTGCCAGTAGCCGGGGACTGGGGAGGGAGCAGTACTTC.

This clone occurred a few times. The final CDR3 position lacks the conserved phenylalanine or tryptophan, pointing to a likely read error. The genes are TRBV15 and TRBJ2-7, with D tentatively TRBD2 (5 bases). Germline values: CDR1 LNHNV, CDR2 YYDKDF (reference sequence). The CDR3 runs 15 residues. V lost 1 base and J 5 bases, leaving 15 bases between the germline ends. In DNA form, the CDR3 reads TGTGCCACCAGCAGAGGCCGGGAAAGACCCCACGAGCAGTACCTC. Residues: CATSRGRERPHEQYL.

The chain links TRBV28 to TRBJ2-7; D might be TRBD2 (6 bases). The CDR3 consists of 14 residues. Deletions cut 0 bases from V and 6 bases from J, with 12 bases between. Germline lookup yields CDR1 MDHEN and CDR2 SYDVKM. Written as DNA, the CDR3 is TGTGCCAGCAGTTTATGGATAGGAGGGTTCGAGCAGTACTTC. Translated: CASSLWIGGFEQYF.

The rearrangement links TRBV18 to TRBJ1-1; tentatively, D is TRBD1 (5 bases). V was shortened by 4 bases and J by 1 base, with 10 bases between the two germline ends. CDR3 size: 14 residues. CDR1 is KGHSH and CDR2 is LQKENI in the germline V gene. The CDR3 nucleotides are TGTGCCAGCTCACTTTCTCAGGGGAACACTGAAGCTTTCTTT. The encoded protein is CASSLSQGNTEAFF.

The rearrangement uses TRBV2 and TRBJ2-1; 7 nucleotides align to TRBD2. The CDR3 sequence is 17 residues long. V was clipped by 6 bases and J by 2 bases; unmatched bases: 13. Looked up from germline, CDR1 is SNHLY and CDR2 is FYNNEI. The CDR3 DNA reads as TGTGCCAGCAGCGCTGACCGCGCTAGCGGCCCCTACAATGAGCAGTTCTTC. It codes for CASSADRASGPYNEQFF.

In its sample, this clone was seen a few times. J is TRBJ1-1 and V is TRBV6-6; 7 bases are a match to TRBD1. This CDR3 spans 15 amino acids. The germline CDR1 and CDR2 sequences are MNHNY and SVGAGI (reference sequence). J lost 1 base, V lost 6 bases, and 8 bases had no gene match. CDR3 region: CASSVTGAGNTEAFF. In nucleotides, the CDR3 is TGTGCCAGCAGCGTAACAGGGGCTGGGAACACTGAAGCTTTCTTT.

The gene calls are TRBV28 and TRBJ1-6; D might be TRBD1 (6 bases). The CDR3 loop spans 16 amino acids. V lost 8 bases to trimming and J lost 7 bases, with 21 bases between them. The germline CDR1 and CDR2 sequences are MDHEN and SYDVKM. The CDR3 is CASSLGGAGWNSPLHF. CDR3 in DNA: TGTGCCAGCTCTCTGGGGGGGGCTGGGTGGAATTCACCCCTCCACTTT.

A few counts support this clone. The chain links TRBV7-2 to TRBJ1-4, with 7 bases that match TRBD1. The CDR3 runs to 13 residues. Germline-derived CDR1 and CDR2 are SGHTA and FQGNSA. The V and J ends lost 5 bases and 12 bases, in that order; junction bases with no gene match: 9. The CDR3 sequence is CASSQGVGRQLFF. DNA of the CDR3: TGTGCCAGCAGCCAGGGGGTAGGTCGGCAACTGTTTTTT.

The V gene is TRBV6-1, the J gene TRBJ1-5; 8 bases fit TRBD1. The CDR3 sequence is 15 residues long. Germline V gene data show CDR1 as MNHNS and CDR2 as SASEGT. The V gene end was trimmed by 4 bases and the J gene end by 4 bases; junction bases not matched to a gene: 6. In DNA, the CDR3 is TGTGCCAGCAGTGCACGACAGGGGTTAAATCAGCCCCAGCATTTT. Its protein is CASSARQGLNQPQHF.

The rearrangement uses TRBV28 and TRBJ1-1; D remains ambiguous. Trimming removed 4 bases from V and 4 bases from J, with 13 bases in between. Germline-derived CDR1 and CDR2 are MDHEN and SYDVKM. CDR3 length: 14 amino acids. Here the CDR3 reads CASSSIPTVTEAFF. CDR3 nucleotide sequence: TGTGCCAGCAGTTCTATTCCCACAGTCACTGAAGCTTTCTTT.

This clone was detected a few times. The V and J genes are TRBV30 and TRBJ2-7; D might be TRBD1 (6 bases). V lost 2 bases, J lost 3 bases, and 11 bases lay in between. The CDR3 consists of 13 residues. The germline V gene encodes CDR1 GTSNPN and CDR2 SVGIG (reference sequence). The chain's CDR3 is CAWSLDSNYEQYF. The CDR3 DNA is TGTGCCTGGAGTCTGGACAGTAACTACGAGCAGTACTTC.

The chain couples TRBV27 to TRBJ2-5, with 8 bases matching TRBD1. Germline-derived CDR1 and CDR2 are MNHEY and SMNVEV (reference sequence). The CDR3 has 13 amino acids. The V gene end was trimmed by 5 bases and the J gene end by 5 bases; junction bases not matched to a gene: 4. The CDR3 DNA is TGTGCCAGCAGTCCCAGGGGGCTTGAGACCCAGTACTTC. Residues: CASSPRGLETQYF.

The chain recombines TRBV2 with TRBJ2-7; perhaps TRBD1 as D (5 bases). Germline V CDR1 and CDR2: SNHLY, FYNNEI. CDR3 length: 13 residues. The germline V and J ends were trimmed by 3 bases and 2 bases, with 8 bases remaining between them. CDR3 in amino acids: CASSEGRAYEQYF. The CDR3 nucleotides read TGTGCCAGCAGTGAGGGCAGGGCCTACGAGCAGTACTTC.

V gene TRBV28 combines with J gene TRBJ2-7; 10 positions match TRBD2. Germline-derived CDR1 and CDR2 are MDHEN and SYDVKM. V shed 1 base, J shed 4 bases, and the junction held 10 bases outside the gene matches. The CDR3 runs to 17 residues. The CDR3 region is CASSLFGASGRFYEQYF. The CDR3 nucleotides are TGTGCCAGCAGTTTATTTGGGGCTAGCGGGAGATTTTACGAGCAGTACTTC.

The chain has TRBV2 and TRBJ1-2; D ambiguous. Germline CDR1 is SNHLY and CDR2 is FYNNEI. This CDR3 has 11 amino acids. V was clipped by 6 bases and J by 3 bases, with 5 bases between them. The CDR3 DNA is TGTGCCAGCAGCCTCGACTATGGCTACACCTTC. Translation: CASSLDYGYTF.

The chain joins TRBV7-2 to TRBJ2-5; D is possibly TRBD2 (7 bases). V was cut by 5 bases and J by 1 base, with 17 bases left in between. CDR1 is SGHTA and CDR2 is FQGNSA in the germline V gene. The CDR3 has 16 amino acids. As DNA, the CDR3 is TGTGCCAGCAGCCTCTCGGGGGGCTCCCCCCAAGAGACCCAGTACTTC. This encodes CASSLSGGSPQETQYF.